In this sample, the clone carrying this T cell receptor (beta chain) turned up many times. Germline-derived CDR1 and CDR2 are MNHEY and SVGAGI. V gave up 1 base and J gave up 4 bases, with 13 bases separating them. CDR3 length: 15 amino acids. The entry originates in a study of identical twins. TCRdb itself ran the 5' RACE reads through MiXCR, one entry per CDR3 protein. This sample has 400,000 to 550,000 distinct CDR3 sequences; 20% to 30% occur once, and the top ten carry 2.9%. These data were also reused for a study on T cells expressing NK-cell markers. That publication notes: In the group of eight sequenced donors, seven were HCMV-seropositive and one was seronegative. Dominant NKG2C+ clonotypes in six donors made up roughly 1.0-7.0% of CD8+ T cells. Whether expanded NKG2C+ T cell clones recognized HCMV stayed uncertain.

The rearrangement uses TRBV6-5 and TRBJ1-1; D perhaps matches TRBD1 (5 bases). This clonotype was obtained from a woman between 18 and 29 years old in good health. Sequenced sample: CD4+ T cells sorted from blood. The CDR3 sequence is CASSYFRAAGTEAFF. CDR3 nucleotides: TGTGCCAGCAGTTACTTCAGGGCGGCAGGCACTGAAGCTTTCTTT.